The 5 T cell receptor beta chains in this list originate from one sample, sequenced in a study of blood T cell repertoires in COVID-19. This table comes from immunoSEQ multiplex PCR, and its TCRdb copy is limited to in-frame clones, with some not included. The sample shows roughly 48,000 clones, more than 85% of them seen only once. Specimen: peripheral blood. The origin of the receptors is a man aged 55 to 69 with COVID-19, enrolled during active disease.

The chain uses TRBV18 and TRBJ1-3; 7 bases align to TRBD1. Trimming removed 3 bases from V and 0 bases from J; junction bases left unmatched: 5. The germline gives CDR1 KGHSH, CDR2 LQKENI. The CDR3 is 16 amino acids. The DNA of the CDR3 is TGTGCCAGCTCACCGCTCGGGACAGACTCTGGAAACACCATATATTTT. Translating it yields CASSPLGTDSGNTIYF. The full variable domain, with the rest looked up from reference TRBV18 and TRBJ1-3, is NAGVMQNPRHLVRRRGQEARLRCSPMKGHSHVYWYRQLPEEGLKFMVYLQKENIIDESGMPKERFSAEFPKEGPSILRIQQVVRGDSAAYFCASSPLGTDSGNTIYFGEGSWLTVV.

The CDR3 loop is CASSSGTGGNNSPLHF. For the CDR3, the DNA is TGTGCCAGCAGTTCCGGGACAGGGGGCAATAATTCACCCCTCCACTTT. The rearrangement joins TRBV6-5 to TRBJ1-6; 12 nucleotides agree with TRBD1. CDR1 is MNHEY, CDR2 SVGAGI, per germline. CDR3 length equals 16 residues. The ends lost 4 bases at V and 5 bases at J; junction bases unmatched: 3.

The chain couples TRBV30 to TRBJ2-2; maybe TRBD1 (6 bases). V shed 0 bases and J shed 1 base, with 6 bases lying between them. The CDR3 runs 14 residues. Germline assignment: CDR1 GTSNPN and CDR2 SVGIG (reference sequence). CDR3 sequence: CAWSVQGNTGELFF. The CDR3, as DNA: TGTGCCTGGAGTGTACAGGGGAACACCGGGGAGCTGTTTTTT.

This chain joins TRBV18 and TRBJ1-2, with a weak D call TRBD1 (6 bases). V was trimmed by 6 bases and J by 1 base, leaving 9 bases between them. Germline V gene lookup returns CDR1 KGHSH and CDR2 LQKENI. The CDR3 totals 13 residues. The CDR3 protein is CASSADSNYGYTF. The CDR3 DNA reads as TGTGCCAGCTCGGCGGACAGTAACTATGGCTACACCTTC.

About this clone itself: This sample includes further DNA sequences coding for the same CDR3. The chain carries TRBV28 and TRBJ1-2; 9 bases align to TRBD1. Per germline, CDR1 MDHEN and CDR2 SYDVKM. This CDR3 region has 14 residues. V gave up 5 bases and J gave up 2 bases; unmatched junction bases: 3. The CDR3 nucleotides read TGTGCCAGCAGTCTGGGACAGGGCAACTATGGCTACACCTTC. Translating gives CASSLGQGNYGYTF.